The T cell receptor (beta chain) under discussion was sequenced for a study of T cell changes during pregnancy in multiple sclerosis. Repertoires were generated with immunoSEQ multiplex PCR, while TCRdb's copy carries only in-frame clones and drops some. Among some 40,000 clones listed, approximately 93% were seen once. The CDR3 sequence is 14 residues long. The V end lost 4 bases, the J end lost 0 bases, and 11 bases lay between the germline ends. Germline V gives CDR1 SGHKS, CDR2 YYEKEE (reference sequence). The source is a female donor with multiple sclerosis, enrolled in a pregnancy study. This rearrangement joins TRBV5-5 to TRBJ2-7; D remains unclear. The specimen was CD4+ T cells from peripheral blood mononuclear cells, collected in the first trimester of pregnancy. Here the CDR3 DNA reads TGTGCCAGCAGCCACAGATACCCCTCCTACGAGCAGTACTTC. Translated, it gives CASSHRYPSYEQYF.